One sample yielded the 5 T cell receptor beta chains listed below, sequenced in a study of control samples from healthy donors and cancer patients. Here immunoSEQ multiplex PCR was the method, and the copy in TCRdb shows in-frame clones only, minus some. Of roughly 70,000 clones in the sample, 94% were seen once. The sample comprised blood. These receptors came from a woman younger than 45 in good health.

V usage is TRBV4-2 and J usage is TRBJ1-6; 11 bases are shared with TRBD1. Per germline, CDR1 LGHNA and CDR2 YNFKEQ. The V and J ends lost 2 bases and 9 bases, in that order; junction bases with no gene match: 6. The CDR3 is 16 amino acids. The CDR3 DNA reads as TGTGCCAGCAGCCAATTTACCGGGACAGGGGGTTCACCCCTCCACTTT. Translating gives CASSQFTGTGGSPLHF.

The chain links TRBV18 to TRBJ1-4; D gene ambiguous. Germline assignment: CDR1 KGHSH and CDR2 LQKENI. CDR3 length: 15 residues. The V gene lost 0 bases and the J gene lost 4 bases, with 9 bases spanning the gap. The chain's CDR3 is CASSPPGNRNEKLFF. The CDR3 region has the DNA TGTGCCAGCTCACCACCGGGCAATCGTAATGAAAAACTGTTTTTT.

The chain is built from TRBV9 and TRBJ1-3; tentatively, D is TRBD1 (5 bases). The CDR3 consists of 13 residues. The V gene lost 0 bases and the J gene lost 8 bases, with 9 bases spanning the gap. Germline CDR1 is SGDLS and CDR2 is YYNGEE. CDR3 sequence reads: CASSVAGDYTIYF. The CDR3 nucleotides are TGTGCCAGCAGCGTAGCCGGGGACTACACCATATATTTT.

The chain carries TRBV5-1 and TRBJ2-1; TRBD1 or TRBD2 may be the D gene (6 bases each). Germline V gives CDR1 SGHRS, CDR2 YFSETQ. V was trimmed by 2 bases and J by 3 bases, leaving 9 bases between them. This CDR3 is built from 14 residues. Written as DNA, the CDR3 is TGCGCCAGCAGCTTTGAGGGGGGCTACAATGAGCAGTTCTTC. This codes for CASSFEGGYNEQFF.

The chain carries TRBV5-4 and TRBJ2-5; 9 bases match TRBD1. CDR3 size: 14 residues. The V gene end was trimmed by 4 bases and the J gene end by 9 bases; junction bases not matched to a gene: 10. Germline CDR1 is SGHNT and CDR2 is YYREEE (reference sequence). The CDR3 DNA follows: TGTGCCAGCAGCCCGCGGACAGGGGAAGGGGCCCAGTACTTC. This encodes CASSPRTGEGAQYF.